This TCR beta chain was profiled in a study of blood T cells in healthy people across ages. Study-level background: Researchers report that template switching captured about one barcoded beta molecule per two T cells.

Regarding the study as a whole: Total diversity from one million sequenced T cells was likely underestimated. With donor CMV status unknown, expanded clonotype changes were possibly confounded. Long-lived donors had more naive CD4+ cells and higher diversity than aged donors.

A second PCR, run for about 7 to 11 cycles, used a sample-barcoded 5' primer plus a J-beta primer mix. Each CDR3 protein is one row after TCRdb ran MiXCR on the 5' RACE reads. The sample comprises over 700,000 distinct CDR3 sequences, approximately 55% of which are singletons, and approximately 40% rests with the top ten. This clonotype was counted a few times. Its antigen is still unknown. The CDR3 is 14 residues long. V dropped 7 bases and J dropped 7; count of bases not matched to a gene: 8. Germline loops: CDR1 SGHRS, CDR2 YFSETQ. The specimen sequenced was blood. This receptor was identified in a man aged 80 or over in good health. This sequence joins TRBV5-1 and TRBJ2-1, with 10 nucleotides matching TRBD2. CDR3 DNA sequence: TGCGCCAGCGGAGCGGGAGGGCCGAGGAATGAGCAGTTCTTC. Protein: CASGAGGPRNEQFF.